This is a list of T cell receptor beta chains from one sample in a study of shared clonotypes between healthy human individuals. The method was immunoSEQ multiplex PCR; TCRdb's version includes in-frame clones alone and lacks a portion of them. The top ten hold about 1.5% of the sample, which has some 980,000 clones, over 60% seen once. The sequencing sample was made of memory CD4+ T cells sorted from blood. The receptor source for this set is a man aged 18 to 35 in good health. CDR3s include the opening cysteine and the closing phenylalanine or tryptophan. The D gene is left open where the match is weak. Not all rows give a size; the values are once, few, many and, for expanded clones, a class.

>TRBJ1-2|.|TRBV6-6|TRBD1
CASSPGTGYGYTF
TGTGCCAGCAGCCCCGGGACAGGGTATGGCTACACCTTC
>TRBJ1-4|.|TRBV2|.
CASSGRTNEKLFF
TGTGCCAGCAGTGGGAGAACTAATGAAAAACTGTTTTTT
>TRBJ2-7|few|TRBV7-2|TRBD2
CASSLDGRGEQYF
TGTGCCAGCAGCTTAGACGGGCGGGGGGAGCAGTACTTC
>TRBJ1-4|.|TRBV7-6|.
CASHSLGGRGETNEKLFF
TGTGCCAGCCACAGCTTAGGAGGACGGGGGGAAACTAATGAAAAACTGTTTTTT
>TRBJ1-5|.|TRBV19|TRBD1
CASSLTGWDQPQHF
TGTGCCAGTAGTCTGACAGGGTGGGATCAGCCCCAGCATTTT
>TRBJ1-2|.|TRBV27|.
CASSTGPTTDGYTF
TGTGCCAGCAGTACGGGCCCTACTACCGACGGCTACACCTTC
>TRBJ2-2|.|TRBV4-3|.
CASSQDVGVAGELFF
TGCGCCAGCAGCCAAGATGTAGGGGTCGCCGGGGAGCTGTTTTTT
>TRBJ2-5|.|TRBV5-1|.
CASSRGQQETQYF
TGCGCCAGCAGCCGTGGACAGCAAGAGACCCAGTACTTC
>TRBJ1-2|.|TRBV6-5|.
CASRSQGDGYTF
TGTGCCAGCAGATCACAGGGAGATGGCTACACCTTC
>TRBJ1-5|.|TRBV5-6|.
CASSLGAGQPQHF
TGTGCCAGCAGCTTGGGGGCCGGTCAGCCCCAGCATTTT
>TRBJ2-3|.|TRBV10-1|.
CASSDGGGHTDTQYF
TGCGCCAGCAGTGATGGGGGGGGGCACACAGATACGCAGTATTTT
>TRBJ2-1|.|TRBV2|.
CASSTGPGEQFF
TGTGCCAGCAGTACAGGTCCAGGGGAGCAGTTCTTC
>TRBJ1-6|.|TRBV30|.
CAWSRARYNSPLHF
TGTGCCTGGAGCCGCGCTAGATATAATTCACCCCTCCACTTT
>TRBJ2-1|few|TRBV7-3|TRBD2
CASSSTSGGPPYNEQFF
TGTGCCAGCAGCTCGACTAGCGGGGGTCCTCCCTACAATGAGCAGTTCTTC
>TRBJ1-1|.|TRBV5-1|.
CASSLGRGTLRVNTEAFF
TGCGCCAGCAGCTTGGGCAGGGGAACTTTGAGGGTGAACACTGAAGCTTTCTTT
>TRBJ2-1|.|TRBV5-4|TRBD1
CASSLGDRGHEQFF
TGTGCCAGCAGCTTAGGGGACAGGGGCCATGAGCAGTTCTTC
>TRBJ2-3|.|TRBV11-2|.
CASSTYRGPSGADTQYF
TGTGCCAGCAGCACCTACCGGGGCCCCTCAGGCGCAGATACGCAGTATTTT
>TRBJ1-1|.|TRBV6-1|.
CASSVRDTEAFF
TGTGCCAGCAGTGTCAGGGACACTGAAGCTTTCTTT
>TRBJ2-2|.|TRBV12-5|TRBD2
CASGPSGVNTGELFF
TGTGCTAGTGGCCCGAGCGGGGTGAACACCGGGGAGCTGTTTTTT
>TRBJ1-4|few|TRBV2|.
CASRAERVGEKLFF
TGTGCCAGCAGGGCCGAAAGGGTGGGTGAAAAACTGTTTTTT
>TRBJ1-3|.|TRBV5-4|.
CASSLKGGNTIYF
TGTGCCAGCAGCTTAAAGGGCGGAAACACCATATATTTT
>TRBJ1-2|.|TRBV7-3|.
CASSPGRLRVGYTF
TGTGCCAGCAGCCCAGGGCGTTTGAGGGTTGGCTACACCTTC
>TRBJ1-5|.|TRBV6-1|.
CASSDGRWDAQPQHF
TGTGCCAGCAGCGACGGAAGGTGGGACGCTCAGCCCCAGCATTTT
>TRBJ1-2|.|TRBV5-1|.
CASSSTGPYGYTF
TGCGCCAGCAGCTCAACAGGGCCCTATGGCTACACCTTC
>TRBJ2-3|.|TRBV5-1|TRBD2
CASSLGTRITDTQYF
TGCGCCAGCAGCCTCGGGACTAGAATCACAGATACGCAGTATTTT
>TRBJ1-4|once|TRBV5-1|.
CASSYSDREKLFF
TGCGCCAGCAGCTACTCCGACAGGGAAAAACTGTTTTTT
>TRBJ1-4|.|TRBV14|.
CASSQAGGKRNEKLFF
TGTGCCAGCAGCCAAGCTGGGGGGAAGAGAAATGAAAAACTGTTTTTT